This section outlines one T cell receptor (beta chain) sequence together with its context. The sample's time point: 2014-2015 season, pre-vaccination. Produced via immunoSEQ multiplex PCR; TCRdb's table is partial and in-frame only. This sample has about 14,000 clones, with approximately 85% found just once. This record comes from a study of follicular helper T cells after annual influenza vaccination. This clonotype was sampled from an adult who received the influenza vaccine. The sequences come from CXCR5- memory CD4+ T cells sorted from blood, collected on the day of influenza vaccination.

The CDR3 sequence: CASSYSHPPGNTIYF. CDR3 DNA: TGTGCCAGCAGTTATTCCCACCCCCCTGGAAACACCATATATTTT. V is TRBV6-5 and J is TRBJ1-3, with D unresolved. V was clipped by 3 bases and J by 2 bases, with 11 bases between them. CDR3 size: 15 residues. Germline CDR1 reads MNHEY; CDR2 reads SVGAGI.